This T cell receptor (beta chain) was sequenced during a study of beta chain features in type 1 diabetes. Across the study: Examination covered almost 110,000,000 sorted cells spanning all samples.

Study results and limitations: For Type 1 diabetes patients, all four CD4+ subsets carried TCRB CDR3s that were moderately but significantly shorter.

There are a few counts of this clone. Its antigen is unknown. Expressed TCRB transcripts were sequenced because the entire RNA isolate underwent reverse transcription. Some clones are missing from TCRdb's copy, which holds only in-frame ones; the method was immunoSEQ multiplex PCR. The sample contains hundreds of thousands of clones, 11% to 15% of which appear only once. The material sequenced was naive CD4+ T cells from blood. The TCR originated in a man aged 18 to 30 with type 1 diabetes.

The CDR3 bases are TGTGCCAGCTCACCACCGGGACTAGCGGGACCTTACAATGAGCAGTTCTTC. Translation gives CASSPPGLAGPYNEQFF. The chain links TRBV18 to TRBJ2-1, with TRBD2 matching over 13 bases. Per the germline V gene, CDR1 is KGHSH and CDR2 is LQKENI. V lost 0 bases, J lost 4 bases, and 3 bases stayed unmatched. The length of the CDR3 is 17 residues. Complete variable domain (other parts from reference TRBV18 and TRBJ2-1): NAGVMQNPRHLVRRRGQEARLRCSPMKGHSHVYWYRQLPEEGLKFMVYLQKENIIDESGMPKERFSAEFPKEGPSILRIQQVVRGDSAAYFCASSPPGLAGPYNEQFFGPGTRLTVL.